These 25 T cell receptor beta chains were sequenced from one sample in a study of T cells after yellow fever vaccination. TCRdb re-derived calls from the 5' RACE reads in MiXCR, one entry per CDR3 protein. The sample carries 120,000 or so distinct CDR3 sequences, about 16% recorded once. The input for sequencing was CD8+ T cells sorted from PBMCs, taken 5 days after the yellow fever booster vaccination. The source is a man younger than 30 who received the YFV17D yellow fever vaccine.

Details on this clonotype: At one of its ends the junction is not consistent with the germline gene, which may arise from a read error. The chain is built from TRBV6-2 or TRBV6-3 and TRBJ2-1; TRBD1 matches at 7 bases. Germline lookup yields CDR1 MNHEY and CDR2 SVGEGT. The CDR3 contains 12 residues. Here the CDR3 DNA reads TGTGCCAGCAGTTACTCCCCAAGGACAGGCGTCTTC. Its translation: CASSYSPRTGVF.

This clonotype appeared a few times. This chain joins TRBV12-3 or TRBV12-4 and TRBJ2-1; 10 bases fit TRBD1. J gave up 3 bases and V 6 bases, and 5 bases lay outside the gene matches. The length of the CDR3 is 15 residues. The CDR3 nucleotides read TGTGCCAGCAGCCCCGGACAGGGGGTCTACAATGAGCAGTTCTTC. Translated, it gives CASSPGQGVYNEQFF.

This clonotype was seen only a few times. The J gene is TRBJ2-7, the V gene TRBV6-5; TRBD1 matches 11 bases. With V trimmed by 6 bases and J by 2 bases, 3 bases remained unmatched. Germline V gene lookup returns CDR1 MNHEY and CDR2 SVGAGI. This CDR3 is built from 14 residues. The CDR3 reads CASRAGQGAYEQYF. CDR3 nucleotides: TGTGCCAGCAGAGCGGGACAGGGGGCCTACGAGCAGTACTTC.

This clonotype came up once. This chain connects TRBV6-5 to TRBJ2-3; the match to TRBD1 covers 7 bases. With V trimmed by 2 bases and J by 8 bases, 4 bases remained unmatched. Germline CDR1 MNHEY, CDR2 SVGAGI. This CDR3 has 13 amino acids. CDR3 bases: TGTGCCAGCAGTTACCTAGGGGGCCGTACGCAGTATTTT. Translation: CASSYLGGRTQYF.

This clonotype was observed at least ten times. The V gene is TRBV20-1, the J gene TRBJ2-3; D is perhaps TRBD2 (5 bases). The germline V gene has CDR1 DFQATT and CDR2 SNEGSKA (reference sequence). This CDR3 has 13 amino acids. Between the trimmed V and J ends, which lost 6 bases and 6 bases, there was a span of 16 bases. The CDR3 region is CSARSRGRDTQYF. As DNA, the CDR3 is TGCAGTGCCCGAAGCCGGGGTCGGGATACGCAGTATTTT.

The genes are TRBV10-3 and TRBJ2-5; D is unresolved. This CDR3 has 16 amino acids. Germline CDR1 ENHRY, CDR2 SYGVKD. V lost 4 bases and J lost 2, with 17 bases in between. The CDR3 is CAISGAQEGPQETQYF. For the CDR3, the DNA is TGTGCCATCAGTGGCGCCCAGGAAGGGCCTCAAGAGACCCAGTACTTC.

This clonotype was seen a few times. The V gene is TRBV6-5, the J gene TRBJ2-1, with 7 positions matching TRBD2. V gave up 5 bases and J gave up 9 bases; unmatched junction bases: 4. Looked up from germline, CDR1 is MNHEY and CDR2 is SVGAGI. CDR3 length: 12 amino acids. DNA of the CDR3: TGTGCCAGCAGTGTCCCGGGGGGTGAGCAGTTCTTC. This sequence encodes CASSVPGGEQFF.

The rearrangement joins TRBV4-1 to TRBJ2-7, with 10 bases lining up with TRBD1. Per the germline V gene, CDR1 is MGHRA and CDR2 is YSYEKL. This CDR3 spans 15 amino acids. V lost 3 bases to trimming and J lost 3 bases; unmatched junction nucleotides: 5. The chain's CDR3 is CASSQATGGFYEQYV. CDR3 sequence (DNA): TGCGCCAGCAGCCAGGCGACAGGGGGCTTCTACGAGCAGTACGTC.

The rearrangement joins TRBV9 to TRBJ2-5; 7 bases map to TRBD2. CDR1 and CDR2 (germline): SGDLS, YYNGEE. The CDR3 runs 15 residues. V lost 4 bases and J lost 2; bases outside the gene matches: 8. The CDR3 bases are TGTGCCAGCAGCCAGCGCGGGAGCGGTCAAGAGACCCAGTACTTC. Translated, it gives CASSQRGSGQETQYF.

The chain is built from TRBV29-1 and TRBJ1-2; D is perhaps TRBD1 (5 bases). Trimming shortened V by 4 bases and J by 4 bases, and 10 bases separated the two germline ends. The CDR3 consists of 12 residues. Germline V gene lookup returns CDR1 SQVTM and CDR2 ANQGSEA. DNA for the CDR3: TGCAGCGTTGCATCAGGGTTCTATGGCTACACCTTC. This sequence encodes CSVASGFYGYTF. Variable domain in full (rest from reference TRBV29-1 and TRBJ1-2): SAVISQKPSRDICQRGTSLTIQCQVDSQVTMMFWYRQQPGQSLTLIATANQGSEATYESGFVIDKFPISRPNLTFSTLTVSNMSPEDSSIYLCSVASGFYGYTFGSGTRLTVV.

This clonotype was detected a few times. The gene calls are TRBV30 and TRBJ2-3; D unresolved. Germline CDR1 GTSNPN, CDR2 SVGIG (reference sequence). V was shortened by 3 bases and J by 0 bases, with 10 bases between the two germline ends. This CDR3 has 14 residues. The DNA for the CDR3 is TGTGCCTGGAGGTCCAGCTATAGCACAGATACGCAGTATTTT. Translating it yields CAWRSSYSTDTQYF.

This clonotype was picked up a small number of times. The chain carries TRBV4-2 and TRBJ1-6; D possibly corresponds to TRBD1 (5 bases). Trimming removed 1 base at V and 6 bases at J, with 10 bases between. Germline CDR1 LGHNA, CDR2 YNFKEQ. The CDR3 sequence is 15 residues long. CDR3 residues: CASSQGPGINSPLHF. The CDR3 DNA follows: TGTGCCAGCAGCCAAGGTCCAGGGATTAATTCACCCCTCCACTTT.

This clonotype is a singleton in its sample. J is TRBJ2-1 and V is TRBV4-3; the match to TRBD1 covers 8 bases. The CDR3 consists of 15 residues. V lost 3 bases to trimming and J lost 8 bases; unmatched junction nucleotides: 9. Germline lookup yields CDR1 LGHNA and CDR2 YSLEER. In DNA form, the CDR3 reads TGCGCCAGCAGCCACTTGGCAGGGGGCTGGTATGAGCAGTTCTTC. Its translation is CASSHLAGGWYEQFF.

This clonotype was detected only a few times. In DNA form, the CDR3 reads TGCAGTGCCCCACACGGATTGGGGGTCACAGATACGCAGTATTTT. It encodes CSAPHGLGVTDTQYF. The genes are TRBV20-1 and TRBJ2-3; D possibly matches TRBD1 or TRBD2 (5 bases each). V lost 6 bases and J 2 bases, leaving 18 bases between the germline ends. Germline assignment: CDR1 DFQATT and CDR2 SNEGSKA (reference sequence). This CDR3 has 15 residues.

As DNA, the CDR3 is TGTGCCAGCAGCTCAACGGGGTTCCAGGGGGCCAAAGCTTTCTTT. Translation: CASSSTGFQGAKAFF. This chain links TRBV7-9 with TRBJ1-1, with 8 bases fitting TRBD1. The J segment lost 9 bases and the V segment lost 4 bases, leaving 13 bases of the junction unmatched. The CDR3 covers 15 residues. Germline V gives CDR1 SEHNR, CDR2 FQNEAQ (reference sequence). The complete variable domain, with remaining parts taken from reference TRBV7-9 and TRBJ1-1, reads DTGVSQNPRHKITKRGQNVTFRCDPISEHNRLYWYRQTLGQGPEFLTYFQNEAQLEKSRLLSDRFSAERPKGSFSTLEIQRTEQGDSAMYLCASSSTGFQGAKAFFGQGTRLTVV.

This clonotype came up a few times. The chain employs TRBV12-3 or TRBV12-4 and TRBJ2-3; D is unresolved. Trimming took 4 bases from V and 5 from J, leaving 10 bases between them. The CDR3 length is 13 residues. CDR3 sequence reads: CASSSGFGDTQYF. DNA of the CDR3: TGTGCCAGCAGTTCGGGTTTTGGAGATACGCAGTATTTT.

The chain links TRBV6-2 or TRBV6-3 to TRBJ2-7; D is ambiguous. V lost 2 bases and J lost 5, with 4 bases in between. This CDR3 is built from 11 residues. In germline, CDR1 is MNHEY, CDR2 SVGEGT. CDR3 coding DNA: TGTGCCAGCAGTTACGCGAACGAGCAGTACTTC. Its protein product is CASSYANEQYF.

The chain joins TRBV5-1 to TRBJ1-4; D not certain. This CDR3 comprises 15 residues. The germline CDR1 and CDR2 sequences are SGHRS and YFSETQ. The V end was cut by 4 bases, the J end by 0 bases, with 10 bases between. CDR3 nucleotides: TGCGCCAGCAGCAGCGGACGGGCAACTAATGAAAAACTGTTTTTT. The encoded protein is CASSSGRATNEKLFF.

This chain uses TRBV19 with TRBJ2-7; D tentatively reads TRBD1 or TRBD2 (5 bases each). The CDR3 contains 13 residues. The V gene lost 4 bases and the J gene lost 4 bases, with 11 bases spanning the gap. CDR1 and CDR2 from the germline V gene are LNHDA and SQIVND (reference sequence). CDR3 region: CASSTVWGYEQYV. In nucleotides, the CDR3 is TGTGCCAGTAGTACGGTTTGGGGGTACGAGCAGTACGTC.

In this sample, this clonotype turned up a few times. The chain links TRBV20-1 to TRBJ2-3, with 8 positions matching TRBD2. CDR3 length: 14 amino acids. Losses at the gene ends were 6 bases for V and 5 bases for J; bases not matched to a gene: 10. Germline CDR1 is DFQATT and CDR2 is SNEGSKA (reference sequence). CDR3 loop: CSAHATGGGDTQYF. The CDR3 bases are TGCAGTGCCCACGCAACCGGGGGGGGAGATACGCAGTATTTT.

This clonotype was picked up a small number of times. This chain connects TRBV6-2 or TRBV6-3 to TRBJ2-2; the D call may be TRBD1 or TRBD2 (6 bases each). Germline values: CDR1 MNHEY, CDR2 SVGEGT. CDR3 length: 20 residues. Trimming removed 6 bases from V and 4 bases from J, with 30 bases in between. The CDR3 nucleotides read TGTGCCAGCAGCTCCATGGGCCCCCTATTAGGGGGGCAGATCACCGGGGAGCTGTTTTTT. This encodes CASSSMGPLLGGQITGELFF.

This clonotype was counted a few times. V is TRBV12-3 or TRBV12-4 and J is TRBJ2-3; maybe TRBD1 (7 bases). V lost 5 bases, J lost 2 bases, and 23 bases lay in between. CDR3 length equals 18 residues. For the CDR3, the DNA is TGTGCCAGCAGTCCCTGGGCTGAGGAGGGGGCTGACACAGATACGCAGTATTTT. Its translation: CASSPWAEEGADTDTQYF.

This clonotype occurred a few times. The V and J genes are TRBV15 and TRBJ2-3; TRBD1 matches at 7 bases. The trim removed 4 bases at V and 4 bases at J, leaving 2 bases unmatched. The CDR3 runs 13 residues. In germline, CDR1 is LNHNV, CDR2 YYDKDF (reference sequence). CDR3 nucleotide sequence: TGTGCCACCAGCAAAGACAGGGCAGATACGCAGTATTTT. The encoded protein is CATSKDRADTQYF.

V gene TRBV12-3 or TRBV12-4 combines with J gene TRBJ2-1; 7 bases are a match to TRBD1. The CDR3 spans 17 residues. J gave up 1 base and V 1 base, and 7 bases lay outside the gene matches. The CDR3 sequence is CASSLVGTARSYNEQFF. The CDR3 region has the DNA TGTGCCAGCAGTTTAGTAGGGACAGCCCGATCCTACAATGAGCAGTTCTTC.

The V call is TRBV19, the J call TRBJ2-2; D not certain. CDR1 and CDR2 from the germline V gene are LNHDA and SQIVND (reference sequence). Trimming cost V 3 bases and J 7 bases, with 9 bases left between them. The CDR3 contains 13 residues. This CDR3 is CASSIISGGELFF. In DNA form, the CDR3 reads TGTGCCAGTAGTATTATCTCGGGCGGGGAGCTGTTTTTT.